This section outlines one T cell receptor (beta chain) sequence together with its context. Its antigen is as yet unknown. These data belong to a study of graft-versus-host responses after intestinal transplantation. Study-wide points: Ileal or blood samples showed some GvH clones first, and such clones were also found in recipient marrow.

This table comes from immunoSEQ multiplex PCR, and its TCRdb copy is limited to in-frame clones, with some not included. The sample contains about 39,000 clones, roughly 86% of which appear only once. The V and J ends lost 1 base and 0 bases, in that order; junction bases with no gene match: 2. The germline CDR1 and CDR2 sequences are LGHNA and YNFKEQ. The CDR3 runs to 16 residues. The material was PBMCs, obtained about 270 days after transplant. The receptor's source is a human patient who received an intestinal transplant, so some T cells may come from the graft donor. The chain combines TRBV4-2 with TRBJ2-3; TRBD2 aligns across 9 bases. The CDR3 is CASSQGSGRSTDTQYF. The CDR3 DNA reads TGTGCCAGCAGCCAAGGTAGCGGGAGAAGCACAGATACGCAGTATTTT.